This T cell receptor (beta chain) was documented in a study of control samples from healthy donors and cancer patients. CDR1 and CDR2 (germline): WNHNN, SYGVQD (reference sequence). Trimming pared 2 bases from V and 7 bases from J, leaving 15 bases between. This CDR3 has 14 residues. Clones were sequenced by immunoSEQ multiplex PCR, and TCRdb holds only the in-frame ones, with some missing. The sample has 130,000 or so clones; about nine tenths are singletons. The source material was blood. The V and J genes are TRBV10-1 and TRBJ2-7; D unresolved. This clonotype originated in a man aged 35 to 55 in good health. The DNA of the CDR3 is TGCGCCAGCAGTGAGGGACCCCGCCCGGGTGAGCAGTACTTC. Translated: CASSEGPRPGEQYF.